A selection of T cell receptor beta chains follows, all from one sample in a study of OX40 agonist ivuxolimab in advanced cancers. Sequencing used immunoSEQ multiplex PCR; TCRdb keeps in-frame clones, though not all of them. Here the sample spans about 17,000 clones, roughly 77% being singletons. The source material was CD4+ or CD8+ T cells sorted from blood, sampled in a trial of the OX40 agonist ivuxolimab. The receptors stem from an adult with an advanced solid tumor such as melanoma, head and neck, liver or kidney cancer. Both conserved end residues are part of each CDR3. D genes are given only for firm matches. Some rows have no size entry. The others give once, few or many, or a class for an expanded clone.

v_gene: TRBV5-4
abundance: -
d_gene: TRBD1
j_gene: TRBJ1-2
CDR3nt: TGTGCCAGCAGCCCGGACAGGGTGGGAGGCTACACCTTC
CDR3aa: CASSPDRVGGYTF

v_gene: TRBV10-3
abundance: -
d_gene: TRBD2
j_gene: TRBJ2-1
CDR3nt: TGTGCCATCAGTGAACTAGCGGGGGTATCGGAGCAGTTCTTC
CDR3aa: CAISELAGVSEQFF

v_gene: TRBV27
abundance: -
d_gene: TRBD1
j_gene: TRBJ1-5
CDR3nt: TGTGCCAGCAAAGGCCAGGGAACAGGGGGCCGTCAGCCCCAGCATTTT
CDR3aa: CASKGQGTGGRQPQHF

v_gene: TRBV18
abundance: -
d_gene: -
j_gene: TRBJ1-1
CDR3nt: TGTGCCAGCTCACCTTCGCGGACTGAAGCTTTCTTT
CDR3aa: CASSPSRTEAFF

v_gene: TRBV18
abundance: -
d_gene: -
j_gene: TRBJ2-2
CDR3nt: TGTGCCAGCTCACCACCTGGGACGGACGGGGAGCTGTTTTTT
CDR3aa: CASSPPGTDGELFF

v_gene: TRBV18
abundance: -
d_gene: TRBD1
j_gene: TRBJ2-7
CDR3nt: TGTGCCAGCTCACCAGGTAGGACCGGGACAGCCACCTACGAGCAGTACTTC
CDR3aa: CASSPGRTGTATYEQYF

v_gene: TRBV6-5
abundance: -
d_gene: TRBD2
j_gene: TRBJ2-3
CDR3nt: TGTGCCAGCGGGGACTGGGGGGAGGGAAAAGATACGCAGTATTTT
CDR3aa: CASGDWGEGKDTQYF

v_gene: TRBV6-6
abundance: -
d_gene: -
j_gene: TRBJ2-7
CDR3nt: TGTGCCAGCAGACCCGGACAGCGCTACGAGCAGTACTTC
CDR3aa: CASRPGQRYEQYF

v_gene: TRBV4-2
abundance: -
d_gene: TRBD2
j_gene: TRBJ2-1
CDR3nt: TGTGCCAGCAGCCAACTAGCGGGGGGGTTAAATGATGAGCAGTTCTTC
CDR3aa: CASSQLAGGLNDEQFF

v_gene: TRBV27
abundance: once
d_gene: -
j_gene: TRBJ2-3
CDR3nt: TGTGCCAGCAGTCAATACCCCGGGACACCCACAGATACGCAGTATTTT
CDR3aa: CASSQYPGTPTDTQYF

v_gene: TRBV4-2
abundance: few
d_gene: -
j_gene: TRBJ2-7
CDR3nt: TGTGCCAGCAGCTTGTTGGCAGGGTACGAGCAGTACTTC
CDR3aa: CASSLLAGYEQYF

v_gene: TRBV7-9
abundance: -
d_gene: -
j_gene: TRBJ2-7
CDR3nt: TGTGCCAGCGGCCCTTCCAAACCTCTCCTCGAGCAGTACTTC
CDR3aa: CASGPSKPLLEQYF

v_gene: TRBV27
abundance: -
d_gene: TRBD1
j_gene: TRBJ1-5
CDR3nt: TGTGCCAGCAGTGTAGGACAGGGGATAGTTAGCAATCAGCCCCAGCATTTT
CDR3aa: CASSVGQGIVSNQPQHF

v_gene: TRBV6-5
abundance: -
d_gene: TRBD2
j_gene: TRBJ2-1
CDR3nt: TGTGCCAGCAGTCGACTAGCGGGGCCCAATGAGCAGTTCTTC
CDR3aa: CASSRLAGPNEQFF

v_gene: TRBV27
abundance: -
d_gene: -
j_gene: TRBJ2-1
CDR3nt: TGTGCCAGCAGTTTTGGATTCAATGAGCAGTTCTTC
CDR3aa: CASSFGFNEQFF

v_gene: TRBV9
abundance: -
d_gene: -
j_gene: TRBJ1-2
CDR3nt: TGTGCCAGCAGCGGGAGGGGCAATAACTATGGCTACACCTTC
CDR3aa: CASSGRGNNYGYTF

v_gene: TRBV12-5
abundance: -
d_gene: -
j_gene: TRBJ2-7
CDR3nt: TGTGCTAGTGGTACCGGGACTGGAGCCTACGAGCAGTACTTC
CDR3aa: CASGTGTGAYEQYF

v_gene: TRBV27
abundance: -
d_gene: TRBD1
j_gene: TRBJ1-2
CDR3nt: TGTGCCAGCAGTCCGGGACAGTCTAACTATGGCTACACCTTC
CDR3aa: CASSPGQSNYGYTF

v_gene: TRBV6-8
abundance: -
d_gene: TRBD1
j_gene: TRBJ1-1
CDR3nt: TGTGCCAGCACCCGGGACAGTAACACTGAAGCTTTCTTT
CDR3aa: CASTRDSNTEAFF

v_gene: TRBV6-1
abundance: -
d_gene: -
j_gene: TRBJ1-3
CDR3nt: TGTGCCAGCAGTAATACAGGGCTCTCTGGAAACACCATATATTTT
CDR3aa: CASSNTGLSGNTIYF

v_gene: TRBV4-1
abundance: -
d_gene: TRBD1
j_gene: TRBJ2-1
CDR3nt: TGCGCCAGCAGCCAAACAGGGGCCCCCTACAATGAGCAGTTCTTC
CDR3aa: CASSQTGAPYNEQFF

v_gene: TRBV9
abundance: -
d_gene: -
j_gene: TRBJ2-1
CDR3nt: TGTGCCAGCAGCATGAGACTATACAATGAGCAGTTCTTC
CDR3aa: CASSMRLYNEQFF

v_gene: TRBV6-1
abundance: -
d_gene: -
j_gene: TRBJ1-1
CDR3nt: TGTGCCAGCACATTTAGGGGGGGAGACACTGAAGCTTTCTTT
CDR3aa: CASTFRGGDTEAFF

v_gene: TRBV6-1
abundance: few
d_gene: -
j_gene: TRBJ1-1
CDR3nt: TGTGCCAGCAGTGCCGGACCGTCGATGGCTGAAGCTTTCTTT
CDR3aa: CASSAGPSMAEAFF

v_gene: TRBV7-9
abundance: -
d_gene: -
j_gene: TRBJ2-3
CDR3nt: TGTGCCAGCAGCCCACCGCTCCGGAGCACAGATACGCAGTATTTT
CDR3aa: CASSPPLRSTDTQYF

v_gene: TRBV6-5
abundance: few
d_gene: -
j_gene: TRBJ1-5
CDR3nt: TGTGCCAGCAGTTACTCGAGAGCTCAGCCCCAGCATTTT
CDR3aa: CASSYSRAQPQHF

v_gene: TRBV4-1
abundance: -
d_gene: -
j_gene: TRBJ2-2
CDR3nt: TGCGCCAGCAGCCAAGAGCCTCAATGGGTTACCGGGGAGCTGTTTTTT
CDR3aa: CASSQEPQWVTGELFF

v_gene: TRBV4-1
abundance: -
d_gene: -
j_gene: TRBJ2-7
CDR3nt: TGCGCCAGCTCCGCGTCGGGGTACGAGCAGTACTTC
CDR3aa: CASSASGYEQYF

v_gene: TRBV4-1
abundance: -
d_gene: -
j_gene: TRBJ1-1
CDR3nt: TGCGCCAGCAGCCACCGAGGGGAGAACACTGAAGCTTTCTTT
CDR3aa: CASSHRGENTEAFF

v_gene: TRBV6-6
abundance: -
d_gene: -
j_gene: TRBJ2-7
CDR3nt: TGTGCCAGCAGTTACTCGAGCGGCCCCGGGGGCTACGAGCAGTACTTC
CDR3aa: CASSYSSGPGGYEQYF

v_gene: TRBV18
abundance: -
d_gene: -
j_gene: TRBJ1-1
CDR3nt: TGTGCCAGCTCAGGAGGCACTGAAGCTTTCTTT
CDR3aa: CASSGGTEAFF

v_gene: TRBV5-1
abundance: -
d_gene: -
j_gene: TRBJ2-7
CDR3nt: TGCGCCAGCCGGGCGGGCGTCTCCTACGAGCAGTACTTC
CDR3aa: CASRAGVSYEQYF

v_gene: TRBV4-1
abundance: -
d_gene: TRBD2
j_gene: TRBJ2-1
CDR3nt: TGCGCCAGCAGCCAAGAGCTGCGACTAGCGGGAGCGGGTAATGAGCAGTTCTTC
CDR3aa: CASSQELRLAGAGNEQFF

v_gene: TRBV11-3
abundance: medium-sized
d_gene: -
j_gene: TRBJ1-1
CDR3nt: TGTGCCAGCAGCTTAGATTGGCGCAGCACTGAAGCTTTCTTT
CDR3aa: CASSLDWRSTEAFF

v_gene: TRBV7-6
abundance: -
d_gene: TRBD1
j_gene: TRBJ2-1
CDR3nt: TGTGCCAGCAGCGGCCGAGGGGGCTGGAATGAGCAGTTCTTC
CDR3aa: CASSGRGGWNEQFF

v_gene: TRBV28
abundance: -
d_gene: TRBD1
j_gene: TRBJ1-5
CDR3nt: TGTGCCAGCAGTGACAGGGAAGCCCCATATAGCAATCAGCCCCAGCATTTT
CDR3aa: CASSDREAPYSNQPQHF

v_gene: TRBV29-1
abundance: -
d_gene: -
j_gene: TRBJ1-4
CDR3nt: TGCAGCGTTGAAGAGAAGGGGTGGGGGAATGAAAAACTGTTTTTT
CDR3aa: CSVEEKGWGNEKLFF

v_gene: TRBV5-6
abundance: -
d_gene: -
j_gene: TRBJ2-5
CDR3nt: TGTGCCACCTCCGTGGGAGCTGACGAGACCCAGTACTTC
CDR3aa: CATSVGADETQYF

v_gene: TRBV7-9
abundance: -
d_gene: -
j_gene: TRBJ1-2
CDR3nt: TGTGCCAGCAGGAACCCATCCGGGGGCGAAACGCGCTCTCATGGCTACACCTTC
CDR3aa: CASRNPSGGETRSHGYTF

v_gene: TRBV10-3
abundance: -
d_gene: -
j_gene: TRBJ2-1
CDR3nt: TGTGCCATCAGTGAGTCGCGGACCCCGGACAATGAGCAGTTCTTC
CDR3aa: CAISESRTPDNEQFF

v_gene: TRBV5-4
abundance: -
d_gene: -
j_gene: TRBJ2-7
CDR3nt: TGTGCCAGCAGCCCGCCCGCTGGGGAGCAGTACTTC
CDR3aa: CASSPPAGEQYF

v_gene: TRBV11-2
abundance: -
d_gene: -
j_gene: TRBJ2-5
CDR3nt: TGTGCCAGCACCTGGTCGTCTGGGGGGTTCGGGTACCAAGAGACCCAGTACTTC
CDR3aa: CASTWSSGGFGYQETQYF

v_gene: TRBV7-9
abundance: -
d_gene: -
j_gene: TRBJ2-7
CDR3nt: TGTGCCAGCAGCTCGACTAGCTCCTACGAGCAGTACTTC
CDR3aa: CASSSTSSYEQYF

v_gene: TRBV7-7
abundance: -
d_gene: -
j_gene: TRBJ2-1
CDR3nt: TGTGCCAGCAGCTTAGCAGCCAATGAGCAGTTCTTC
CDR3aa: CASSLAANEQFF

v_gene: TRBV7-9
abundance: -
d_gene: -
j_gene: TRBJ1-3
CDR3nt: TGTGCCAGCAGCTTATCGTACAACTCTGGAAACACCATATATTTT
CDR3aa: CASSLSYNSGNTIYF

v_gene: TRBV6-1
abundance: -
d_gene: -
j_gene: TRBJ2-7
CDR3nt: TGTGCCAGCAGTCCGGGGAACCACGAGCAGTACTTC
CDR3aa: CASSPGNHEQYF

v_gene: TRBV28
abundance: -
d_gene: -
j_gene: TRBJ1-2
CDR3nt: TGTGCCAGCAGTTTCTTGGGAGGGGAAGCCGGTGGCTACACCTTC
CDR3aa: CASSFLGGEAGGYTF

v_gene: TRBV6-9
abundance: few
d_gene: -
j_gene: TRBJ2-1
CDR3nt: TGTGCCAGCAGTCCCCGGCGGGCCTACAATGAGCAGTTCTTC
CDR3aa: CASSPRRAYNEQFF

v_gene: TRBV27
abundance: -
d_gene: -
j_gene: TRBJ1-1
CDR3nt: TGTGCCGTTAAGACTCCCGAGGCTGAAGCTTTCTTT
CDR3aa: CAVKTPEAEAFF

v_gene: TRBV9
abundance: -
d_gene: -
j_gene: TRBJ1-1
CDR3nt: TGTGCCAGCAGCCCCTCAACCGGGACACAAAGTGGGGCTTTCTTT
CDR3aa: CASSPSTGTQSGAFF

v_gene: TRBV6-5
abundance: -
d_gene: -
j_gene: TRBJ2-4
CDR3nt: TGTGCCAGCAGGCCCCGGACAACCCACATTCAGTACTTC
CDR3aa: CASRPRTTHIQYF

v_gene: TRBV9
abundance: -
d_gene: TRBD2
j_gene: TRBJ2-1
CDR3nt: TGTGCCAGCACCCCTGCCCCCCTAGCGGACTACAATGAGCAGTTCTTC
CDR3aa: CASTPAPLADYNEQFF

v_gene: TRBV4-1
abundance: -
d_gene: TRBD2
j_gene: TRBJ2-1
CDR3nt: TGCGCCAGCAGCCAAGGCTTAGCGGGAGCCATGAATGAGCAGTTCTTC
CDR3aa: CASSQGLAGAMNEQFF

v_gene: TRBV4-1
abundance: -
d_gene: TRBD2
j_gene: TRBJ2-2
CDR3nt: TGCGCCAGCAGCCTTCCTGAGGGACTAGCGGGTATGAGGGGCACCGGGGAGCTGTTTTTT
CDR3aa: CASSLPEGLAGMRGTGELFF

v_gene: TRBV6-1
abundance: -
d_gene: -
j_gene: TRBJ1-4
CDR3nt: TGTGCCAGCAGTGAGATAACGATTAATGAAAAACTGTTTTTT
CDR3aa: CASSEITINEKLFF